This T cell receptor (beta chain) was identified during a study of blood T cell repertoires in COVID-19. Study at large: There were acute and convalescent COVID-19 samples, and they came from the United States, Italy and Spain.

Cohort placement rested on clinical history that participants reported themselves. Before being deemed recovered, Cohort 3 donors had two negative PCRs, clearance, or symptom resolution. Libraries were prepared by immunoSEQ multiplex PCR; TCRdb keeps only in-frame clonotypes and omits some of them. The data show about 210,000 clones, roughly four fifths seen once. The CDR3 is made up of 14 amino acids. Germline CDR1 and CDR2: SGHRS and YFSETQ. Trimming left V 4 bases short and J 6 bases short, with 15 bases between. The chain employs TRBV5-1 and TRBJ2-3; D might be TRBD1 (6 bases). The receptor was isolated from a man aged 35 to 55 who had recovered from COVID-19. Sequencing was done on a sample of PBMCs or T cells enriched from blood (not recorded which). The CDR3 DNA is TGCGCCAGCAGCGCCGGACAGTCCGTCGATACGCAGTATTTT. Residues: CASSAGQSVDTQYF.